The rows below give T cell receptor beta chains drawn from one sample of a study of CD8 T cells in Susac syndrome. TCRdb analysed the immunoSEQ multiplex PCR reads with MiXCR anew, one entry per CDR3 protein. The data contain about 100,000 distinct CDR3 sequences, 95% of them seen just once; the ten biggest clones take up 0.3%. The sample consisted of CD8+ T cells from PBMCs. All receptors derive from a human donor with Susac syndrome. CDR3s leave out the opening cysteine and the closing phenylalanine or tryptophan.

v_gene	j_gene	CDR3aa
TRBV7-3	TRBJ2-2	ASRYRENTGELF
TRBV27	TRBJ2-5	ASSPARRQETQY
TRBV29-1	TRBJ2-5	SVWDRGQETQY
TRBV5-6	TRBJ2-1	ASSSTRLAGLNEQF
TRBV12-3/TRBV12-4	TRBJ2-2	ASGIWTALAGELF
TRBV11-2	TRBJ2-5	ASREGGEETQY
TRBV29-1	TRBJ2-3	SVQPPSGYTDTQY
TRBV6-2/TRBV6-3	TRBJ2-3	ASSSPPLTDTQY
TRBV5-6	TRBJ2-1	ASSPFSLRPSYNEQF
TRBV27	TRBJ1-2	ASRPTGDGYT
TRBV28	TRBJ2-1	ASSLLAGANEQF